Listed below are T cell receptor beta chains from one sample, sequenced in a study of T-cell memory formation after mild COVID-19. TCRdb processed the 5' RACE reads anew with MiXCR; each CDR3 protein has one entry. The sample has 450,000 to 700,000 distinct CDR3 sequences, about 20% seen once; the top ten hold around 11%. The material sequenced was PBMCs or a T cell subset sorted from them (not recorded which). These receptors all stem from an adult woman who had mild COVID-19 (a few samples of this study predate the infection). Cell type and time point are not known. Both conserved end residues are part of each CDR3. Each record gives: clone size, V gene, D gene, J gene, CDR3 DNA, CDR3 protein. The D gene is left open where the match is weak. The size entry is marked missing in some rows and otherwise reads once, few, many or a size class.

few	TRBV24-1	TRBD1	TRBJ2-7	TGTGCCACCAGTGATGGCCCAGGACAGGGCGAGCAGTACTTC	CATSDGPGQGEQYF
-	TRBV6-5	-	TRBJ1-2	TGTGCCAGCACCTCCTCGGGACGTGGCTACACCTTC	CASTSSGRGYTF
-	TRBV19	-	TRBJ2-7	TGTGCCAGTAGTATGGGACACGCCTACGAGCAGTACTTC	CASSMGHAYEQYF
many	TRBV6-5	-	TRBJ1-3	TGTGCCAGCAGTTACTCCTCGGGCCCCTCTGGAAACACCATATATTTT	CASSYSSGPSGNTIYF
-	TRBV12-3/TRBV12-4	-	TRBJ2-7	TGTGCCAGCAGTAGTGGGCCCGGGCAGCGGGACGAGCAGTACTTC	CASSSGPGQRDEQYF
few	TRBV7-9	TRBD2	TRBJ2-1	TGTGCCAGCAGCTTAGGGCTAGCGGCTATCAATGAGCAGTTCTTC	CASSLGLAAINEQFF
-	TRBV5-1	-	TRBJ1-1	TGCGCCAGCAGCTATGACCCCTGGGACACTGAAGCTTTCTTT	CASSYDPWDTEAFF
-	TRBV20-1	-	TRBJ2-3	TGCAGTGCCCAACCCGGGGCTGGAAGCACAGATACGCAGTATTTT	CSAQPGAGSTDTQYF
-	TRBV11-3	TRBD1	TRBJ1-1	TGTGCCAGCAGCTCCGGACAGGGATTGGGGGGTTTCTTT	CASSSGQGLGGFF
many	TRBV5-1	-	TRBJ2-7	TGTGCCAGCAGTTTAGGGGGCTACGAGCAGTACTTC	CASSLGGYEQYF
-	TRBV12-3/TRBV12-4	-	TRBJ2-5	TGTGCCAGCATTTTTGGGGGAGCTCTCAAGACCCAGTACTTC	CASIFGGALKTQYF
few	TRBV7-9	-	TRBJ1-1	TGTGCCAGCAGCCCCCCTCCCCCCCAGACCCAAGCAGCGGCTTTCTTT	CASSPPPPQTQAAAFF
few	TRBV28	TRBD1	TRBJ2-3	TGTGCCAGCAGTCTACCGGGACAGGGGTACGCAGATACGCAGTATTTT	CASSLPGQGYADTQYF